The T cell receptor beta chain described here comes from a study of T cell repertoires in cytomegalovirus infection. Study overall: An indication of both CMV infection and matching HLA type came from public TCR beta signatures.

TCRdb recomputed calls from the reads with MiXCR, one row per CDR3 protein. The sample includes 750,000 to 900,000 distinct CDR3 sequences, approximately 32% seen only once; the top ten take about an eighth. In germline, CDR1 is MGHRA, CDR2 YSYEKL. The CDR3 length is 15 residues. V lost 1 base to trimming and J lost 3 bases, with 12 bases between them. Overall study results and limits: In two of eight donors, the top clonotype was HLA-C-restricted CMV-specific.

As to this clonotype: Its antigen remains unidentified.

The chain joins TRBV4-1 to TRBJ1-1; no definite D call. This receptor was identified in a human donor in good health (CMV status not recorded). Some clones in this sample may be carry-over from other donors' samples. The specimen comprised cultured CD8+ T cells from PBMCs, sampled from culture after CMV antigen stimulation. The DNA for the CDR3 is TGCGCCAGCAGCCAAGGGTCACAGATAGACACTGAAGCTTTCTTT. It yields the protein CASSQGSQIDTEAFF.